The clone carrying this T cell receptor beta chain showed up many times. Treatment specified: randomized to nivolumab then ipilimumab (arm A) or the reverse (arm B). The source of the sample is a study of sequential checkpoint blockade in melanoma. Across the study: More than 20 patients had matched tumor biopsies before treatment and at week 13 after nivolumab or ipilimumab alone.

Using immunoSEQ multiplex PCR, the repertoire was profiled, and TCRdb retains in-frame clones only, with some absent. The sample lists roughly 3,000 clones; roughly 21% were seen once. In germline, CDR1 is SGHNT, CDR2 YENEEA. The CDR3 extends over 16 amino acids. Trimming pared 4 bases from V and 0 bases from J, leaving 13 bases between. This receptor was obtained from a human donor with melanoma. Sequenced here: tumor tissue (inferred from file names), sampled from a patient given nivolumab and ipilimumab in sequence. This chain joins TRBV11-3 and TRBJ1-5; the D is unclear. The DNA for the CDR3 is TGTGCCAGCAGCTCCCAACGGGTATATAGCAATCAGCCCCAGCATTTT. Translation: CASSSQRVYSNQPQHF. The whole variable domain, filled in from reference TRBV11-3 and TRBJ1-5, reads EAGVVQSPRYKIIEKKQPVAFWCNPISGHNTLYWYLQNLGQGPELLIRYENEEAVDDSQLPKDRFSAERLKGVDSTLKIQPAELGDSAVYLCASSSQRVYSNQPQHFGDGTRLSIL.